Listed below are T cell receptor beta chains from one sample, sequenced in a study of beta chain features in type 1 diabetes. The repertoire was sequenced with immunoSEQ multiplex PCR; TCRdb's copy has only in-frame clones and lacks some. Of under 300,000 clones detected, 25% to 30% appear once; the ten largest clones hold about 3.9%. Sequenced material: central memory CD4+ T cells from blood. These receptors all stem from a man younger than 40 in good health. Each CDR3 is given with its conserved first and last residue. A D gene is named only where the DNA matches it firmly. For some rows the clone size is stated as once, few or many, or as a class when expanded; others skip it.

size,J,V,D,DNA,CDR3
-,TRBJ1-6,TRBV11-2,-,TGTGCCAGCAGCATCGGTGTGGAGGGACCACCCCTCCACTTT,CASSIGVEGPPLHF
many,TRBJ1-1,TRBV5-4,-,TGTGCCAGCAGCTTAATGGCCGGAGGGAACACTGAAGCTTTCTTT,CASSLMAGGNTEAFF
-,TRBJ2-2,TRBV28,TRBD2,TGTGCCAGCAGTTCTCCTAGCGGGAGAGGCACCGGGGAGCTGTTTTTT,CASSSPSGRGTGELFF
-,TRBJ2-5,TRBV9,-,TGTGCCAGCAGCAAACAGGGAACTTGGGAGACCCAGTACTTC,CASSKQGTWETQYF
-,TRBJ2-7,TRBV7-8,-,TGTGCCAGCAGCGCCCAGCGGACCGAGCAGTACTTC,CASSAQRTEQYF
-,TRBJ1-1,TRBV5-1,TRBD1,TGCGCCAGCAGCTCGGGACAGCCGCGCGACACTGAAGCTTTCTTT,CASSSGQPRDTEAFF
-,TRBJ2-2,TRBV30,-,TGTGCCTGGACGACGGGGAAGAAAGCCGGGGAGCTGTTTTTT,CAWTTGKKAGELFF
-,TRBJ2-5,TRBV7-6,-,TGTGCCAGCAGGGCACAAGCGGGAGAGACCCAGTACTTC,CASRAQAGETQYF
few,TRBJ2-1,TRBV7-6,-,TGTGCCAGCAGCTTAGGGTCAGCGTCCTCCTACAATGAGCAGTTCTTC,CASSLGSASSYNEQFF
-,TRBJ2-1,TRBV9,-,TGTGCCAGCAGCGCCTCTAGCGTGGAGCAGTTCTTC,CASSASSVEQFF
medium-sized,TRBJ2-1,TRBV4-2,-,TGTGCCAGCAGCCAACCTCAGGGGGGCCCCCGAGCATACAATGAGCAGTTCTTC,CASSQPQGGPRAYNEQFF
-,TRBJ2-7,TRBV2,-,TGTGCCAGCACCCCGATCTCCCACGAGCAGTACTTC,CASTPISHEQYF
-,TRBJ2-7,TRBV7-2,TRBD1,TGTGCCAGCAGCTTTTGGACAGGGGGCAACGAGCAGTACTTC,CASSFWTGGNEQYF
few,TRBJ2-7,TRBV10-3,TRBD1,TGTGCCATCAGTGAGTATGCGAGACAGGGCGAGCAGTACTTC,CAISEYARQGEQYF
-,TRBJ1-2,TRBV6-1,-,TGTGCCAGCAGTGAATCACTGGTTTTCTATGGCTACACCTTC,CASSESLVFYGYTF
few,TRBJ1-1,TRBV7-9,-,TGTGCCAGCAGCCCGAGGGCAGGCACTGAAGCTTTCTTT,CASSPRAGTEAFF
-,TRBJ2-5,TRBV25-1,-,TGTGCCAGCAGTGAACCCCCCCCGAAACAAGAGACCCAGTACTTC,CASSEPPPKQETQYF
few,TRBJ2-5,TRBV14,-,TGTGCCAGCAGCCTAAAAGTCCAGGGTAGGGGGACCCAGTACTTC,CASSLKVQGRGTQYF
few,TRBJ2-7,TRBV4-2,TRBD2,TGTGCCAGCAGCCAATCATCTAGCGGGGAGTTCTACGAGCAGTACTTC,CASSQSSSGEFYEQYF
-,TRBJ2-7,TRBV29-1,TRBD2,TGCAGCGTGAAAGCCGGGACTACCTACGAGCAGTACTTC,CSVKAGTTYEQYF
few,TRBJ2-1,TRBV14,TRBD2,TGTGCCAGCAGCCAGTCGCTAGCGGTGACTTCGCGTGAGCAGTTCTTC,CASSQSLAVTSREQFF
few,TRBJ2-1,TRBV7-7,TRBD2,TGTGCCAGCAGCCGGGGACTAGAGGTTGAGCAGTTCTTC,CASSRGLEVEQFF
many,TRBJ2-3,TRBV7-8,-,TGTGCCAGCAGCTTCCGCCCCGCCGATACGCAGTATTTT,CASSFRPADTQYF
-,TRBJ2-1,TRBV2,-,TGTGCCAGCAGTGTTTTCGGCGGGGACAATGAGCAGTTCTTC,CASSVFGGDNEQFF
many,TRBJ2-5,TRBV5-1,-,TGCGCCAGCAGCTTGGAGATGGTGGAGACCCAGTACTTC,CASSLEMVETQYF
-,TRBJ1-1,TRBV5-4,-,TGTGCCAGCAGTTTTCGGGAGACTGAAGCTTTCTTT,CASSFRETEAFF
-,TRBJ1-3,TRBV27,TRBD1,TGTGCCAGCAGGCGACAGGGTTTTGGAAACACCATATATTTT,CASRRQGFGNTIYF
-,TRBJ1-3,TRBV7-6,-,TGTGCCAGCGGGTCATGGGGGGATTCGTCGAAAAACACCATATATTTT,CASGSWGDSSKNTIYF
few,TRBJ2-5,TRBV4-3,TRBD1,TGCGCCAGCAGCCAACGACAGGGTTACGGGGAGACCCAGTACTTC,CASSQRQGYGETQYF
-,TRBJ2-1,TRBV5-4,-,TGTGCCAGCAGCCCGGCGGGTGTCCGGGGGCATGAGCAGTTCTTC,CASSPAGVRGHEQFF
-,TRBJ2-7,TRBV10-3,-,TGTGCCATCAGTGAGTCGGACTCCCGATACGAGCAGTACTTC,CAISESDSRYEQYF
-,TRBJ1-2,TRBV25-1,TRBD1,TGTGCCAGCAGTGCCCGGACAGGGGGCGTTGGCTACACCTTC,CASSARTGGVGYTF
-,TRBJ1-1,TRBV7-8,-,TGTGCCAGCAGCTTAGACAGGGACACTGAAGCTTTCTTT,CASSLDRDTEAFF
few,TRBJ2-2,TRBV7-2,-,TGTGCCAGCAGCTTAGCTTCCTGGGACGGGGAGCTGTTTTTT,CASSLASWDGELFF
-,TRBJ2-1,TRBV5-4,-,TGTGCCAGCAGCTTGAGTGGGGCGTCCAGCTCCTACAATGAGCAGTTCTTC,CASSLSGASSSYNEQFF
-,TRBJ1-2,TRBV28,-,TGTGCCAGCAGGAGCTATGGCTACACCTTC,CASRSYGYTF
-,TRBJ1-5,TRBV6-1,-,TGTGCCAGCAGTACCCGACAGGTTGTTCAGCCCCAGCATTTT,CASSTRQVVQPQHF
few,TRBJ2-7,TRBV7-9,-,TGTGCCAGCTCCAAAGCTACGACGATCCCCTACGAGCAGTACTTC,CASSKATTIPYEQYF
many,TRBJ2-3,TRBV5-1,-,TGCGCCAGCAGCGAAGGACTCGCAGATACGCAGTATTTT,CASSEGLADTQYF
-,TRBJ2-1,TRBV5-4,-,TGTGCCAGCAGCCGCCGGGACCCGAACAATGAGCAGTTCTTC,CASSRRDPNNEQFF
-,TRBJ1-1,TRBV7-2,-,TGTGCCAGCAGCTCAGGTGGGGAGAACACTGAAGCTTTCTTT,CASSSGGENTEAFF
few,TRBJ2-1,TRBV27,TRBD2,TGTGCCAGCAGTTCGCGCCAAGGACTAGCGGGAGTAAATGAGCAGTTCTTC,CASSSRQGLAGVNEQFF
-,TRBJ2-3,TRBV5-1,TRBD2,TGCGCCAGCAGCTCGGGACTAGCGGTGGATACGCAGTATTTT,CASSSGLAVDTQYF
few,TRBJ2-3,TRBV30,-,TGTGCCTGGGGGAAACTAGCTCCAGATACGCAGTATTTT,CAWGKLAPDTQYF
-,TRBJ1-5,TRBV19,-,TGTGCCACAGAACAGGGATATAGCAATCAGCCCCAGCATTTT,CATEQGYSNQPQHF
-,TRBJ2-7,TRBV29-1,TRBD2,TGCAGCGTTGGCGGGACTAGCGCATACGAGCAGTACTTC,CSVGGTSAYEQYF
-,TRBJ2-5,TRBV25-1,-,TGTGCCAGCAGTGAGGACAATAAAGGGGAGACCCAGTACTTC,CASSEDNKGETQYF
few,TRBJ2-1,TRBV19,-,TGTGCCAGCACCAGGAACAATGAGCAGTTCTTC,CASTRNNEQFF
-,TRBJ2-1,TRBV30,-,TGTGCCTGGAGTGTACGGTTGGGTCCGGGGTTCTTC,CAWSVRLGPGFF
few,TRBJ1-6,TRBV4-2,-,TGTGCCAGCAGCCAAGATGAGGGCCTCCAACCCCTCCACTTT,CASSQDEGLQPLHF